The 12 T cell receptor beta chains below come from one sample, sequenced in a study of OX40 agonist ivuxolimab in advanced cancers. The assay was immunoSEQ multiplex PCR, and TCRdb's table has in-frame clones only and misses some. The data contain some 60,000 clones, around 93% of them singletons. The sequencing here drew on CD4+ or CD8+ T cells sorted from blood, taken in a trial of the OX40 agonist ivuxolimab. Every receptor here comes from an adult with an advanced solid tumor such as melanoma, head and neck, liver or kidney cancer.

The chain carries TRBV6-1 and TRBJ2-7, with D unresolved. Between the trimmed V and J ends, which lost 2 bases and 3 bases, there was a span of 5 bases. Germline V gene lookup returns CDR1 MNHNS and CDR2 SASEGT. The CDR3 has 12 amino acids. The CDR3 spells CASSETFYEQYF. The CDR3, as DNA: TGTGCCAGCAGTGAAACCTTCTACGAGCAGTACTTC.

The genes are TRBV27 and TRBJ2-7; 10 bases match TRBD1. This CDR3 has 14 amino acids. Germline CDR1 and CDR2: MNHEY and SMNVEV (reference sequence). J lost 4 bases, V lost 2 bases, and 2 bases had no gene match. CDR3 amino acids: CASSLRDRGYEQYF. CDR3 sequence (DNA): TGTGCCAGCAGTTTACGGGACAGGGGATACGAGCAGTACTTC.

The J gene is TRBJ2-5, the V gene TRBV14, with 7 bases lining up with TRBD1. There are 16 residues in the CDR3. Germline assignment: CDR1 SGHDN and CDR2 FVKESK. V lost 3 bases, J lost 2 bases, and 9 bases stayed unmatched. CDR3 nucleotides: TGTGCCAGCAGCCAGCAGACAGGGTCGGGGCAAGAGACCCAGTACTTC. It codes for CASSQQTGSGQETQYF.

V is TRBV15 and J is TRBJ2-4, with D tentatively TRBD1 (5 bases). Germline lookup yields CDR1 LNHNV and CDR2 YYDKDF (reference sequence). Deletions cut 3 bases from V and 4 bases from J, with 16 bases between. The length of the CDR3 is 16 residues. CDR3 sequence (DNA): TGTGCCACCAGCAGCAGGCAGGGATGGGAAAAAAACATTCAGTACTTC. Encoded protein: CATSSRQGWEKNIQYF.

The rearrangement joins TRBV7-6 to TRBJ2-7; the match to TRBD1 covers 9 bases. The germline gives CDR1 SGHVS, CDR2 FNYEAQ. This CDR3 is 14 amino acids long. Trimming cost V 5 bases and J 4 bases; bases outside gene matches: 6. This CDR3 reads CASSGGTGSYEQYF. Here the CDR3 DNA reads TGTGCCAGCAGCGGAGGGACAGGGTCTTACGAGCAGTACTTC.

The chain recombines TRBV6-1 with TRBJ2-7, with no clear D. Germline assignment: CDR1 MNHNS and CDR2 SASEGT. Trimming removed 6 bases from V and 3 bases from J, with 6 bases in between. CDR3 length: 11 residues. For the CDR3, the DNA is TGTGCCAGCAGCACTGTCTACGAGCAGTACTTC. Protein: CASSTVYEQYF.

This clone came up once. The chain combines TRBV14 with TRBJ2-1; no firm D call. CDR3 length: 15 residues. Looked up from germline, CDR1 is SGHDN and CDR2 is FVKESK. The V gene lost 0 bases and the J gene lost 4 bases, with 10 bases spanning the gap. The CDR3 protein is CASSQEVASYNEQFF. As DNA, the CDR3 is TGTGCCAGCAGCCAAGAAGTTGCTAGTTACAATGAGCAGTTCTTC. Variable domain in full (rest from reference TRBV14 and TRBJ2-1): EAGVTQFPSHSVIEKGQTVTLRCDPISGHDNLYWYRRVMGKEIKFLLHFVKESKQDESGMPNNRFLAERTGGTYSTLKVQPAELEDSGVYFCASSQEVASYNEQFFGPGTRLTVL.

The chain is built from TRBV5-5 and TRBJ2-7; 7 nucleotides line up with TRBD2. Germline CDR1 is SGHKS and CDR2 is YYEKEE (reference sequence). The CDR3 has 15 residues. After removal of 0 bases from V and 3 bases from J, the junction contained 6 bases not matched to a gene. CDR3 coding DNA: TGTGCCAGCAGCTTGGGACCGACTAGCAGCTACGAGCAGTACTTC. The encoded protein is CASSLGPTSSYEQYF.

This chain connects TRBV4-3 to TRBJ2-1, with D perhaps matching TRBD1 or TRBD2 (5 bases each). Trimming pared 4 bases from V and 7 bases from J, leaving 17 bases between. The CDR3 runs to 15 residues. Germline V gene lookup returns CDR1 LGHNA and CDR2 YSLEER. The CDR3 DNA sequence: TGCGCCAGCAGCCCCGGGACGGCGCTGGGTAATGAGCAGTTCTTC. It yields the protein CASSPGTALGNEQFF.

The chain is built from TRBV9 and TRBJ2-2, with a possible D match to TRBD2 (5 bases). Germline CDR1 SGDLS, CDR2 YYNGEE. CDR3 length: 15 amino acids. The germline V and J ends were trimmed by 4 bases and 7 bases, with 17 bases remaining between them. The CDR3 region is CASSPSNEGYGELFF. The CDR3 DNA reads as TGTGCCAGCAGCCCCTCGAACGAGGGTTACGGGGAGCTGTTTTTT.

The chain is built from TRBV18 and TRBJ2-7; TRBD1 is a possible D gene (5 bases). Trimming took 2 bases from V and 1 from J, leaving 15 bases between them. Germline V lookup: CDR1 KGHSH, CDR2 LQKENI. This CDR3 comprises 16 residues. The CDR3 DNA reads TGTGCCAGCTCACCAGACACATATAGGGGTTCCTACGAGCAGTACTTC. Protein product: CASSPDTYRGSYEQYF.

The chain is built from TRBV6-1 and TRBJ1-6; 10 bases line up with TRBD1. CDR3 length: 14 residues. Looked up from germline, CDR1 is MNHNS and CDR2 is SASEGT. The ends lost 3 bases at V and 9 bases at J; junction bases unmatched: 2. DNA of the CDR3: TGTGCCAGCAGTGACCGGGACAGGGGTTCACCCCTCCACTTT. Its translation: CASSDRDRGSPLHF.